The 22 T cell receptor beta chains reported below all come from one sample, sequenced in a study of beta chain features in type 1 diabetes. Study-wide results and limits: Shorter TCRB CDR3s, moderately but significantly so, were found in Type 1 diabetes patients in all four CD4+ subsets.

Their recognized antigens are unknown. Every isolated RNA sample was fully reverse transcribed, so sequencing captured expressed TCRB transcripts. Sequencing was performed with immunoSEQ multiplex PCR; in TCRdb, only in-frame clones are kept and a portion is missing. This table holds 150,000 or so clones, approximately 9% found once. Sequenced input: central memory CD4+ T cells from blood. The source is a young woman with type 1 diabetes.

The rearrangement uses TRBV5-1 and TRBJ2-1; 9 nucleotides match TRBD2. The CDR3 is made up of 15 amino acids. Germline-derived CDR1 and CDR2 are SGHRS and YFSETQ. With V trimmed by 6 bases and J by 7 bases, 11 bases remained unmatched. Here the CDR3 reads CASTGRGGAKNEQFF. The DNA of the CDR3 is TGCGCCAGCACCGGGCGCGGGGGGGCCAAGAATGAGCAGTTCTTC.

The gene calls are TRBV2 and TRBJ1-2; a weak D match, TRBD1 (6 bases). Germline V gene lookup returns CDR1 SNHLY and CDR2 FYNNEI. The CDR3 loop spans 14 amino acids. V lost 9 bases and J lost 4, with 18 bases in between. The CDR3 region is CASDRPFIGYGYTF. The CDR3, as DNA: TGTGCCAGTGACAGGCCCTTTATAGGCTATGGCTACACCTTC.

The chain couples TRBV27 to TRBJ2-1; 12 nucleotides line up with TRBD2. There are 13 residues in the CDR3. The J segment lost 4 bases and the V segment lost 10 bases, leaving 2 bases of the junction unmatched. CDR1 and CDR2 (germline): MNHEY, SMNVEV (reference sequence). The CDR3 spells CATGLAGYNEQFF. CDR3 nucleotide sequence: TGTGCCACCGGACTAGCGGGGTACAATGAGCAGTTCTTC.

This clone turned up a few times. As DNA, the CDR3 is TGTGCCAGCAGCTCCTCGGGACAGAAAGGTGAGCAGTTCTTC. Translating it yields CASSSSGQKGEQFF. The chain joins TRBV7-2 to TRBJ2-1; the match to TRBD1 covers 7 bases. CDR1 SGHTA and CDR2 FQGNSA come from the germline V gene. There are 14 residues in the CDR3. The V gene end was trimmed by 4 bases and the J gene end by 9 bases; junction bases not matched to a gene: 9.

The sample holds a few counts of this clone. The chain links TRBV5-4 to TRBJ1-3; the match to TRBD1 covers 8 bases. Germline trimming cut 4 bases from V and 2 bases from J; bases unmatched to any gene: 5. The CDR3 has 15 amino acids. Germline V CDR1 and CDR2: SGHNT, YYREEE (reference sequence). The CDR3 DNA reads TGTGCCAGCAGCCTAAGGACAGGGACTGGAAACACCATATATTTT. This translates into CASSLRTGTGNTIYF.

This clone was seen more than once but under ten times. The rearrangement uses TRBV7-2 and TRBJ2-1, with 13 positions matching TRBD2. V lost 2 bases and J lost 10; bases outside the gene matches: 11. Germline CDR1 and CDR2: SGHTA and FQGNSA. This CDR3 contains 17 residues. The DNA for the CDR3 is TGTGCCAGCAGCTTACGAAGTACTAGCGGGAGGGCCAGCGAGCAGTTCTTC. Translated, it gives CASSLRSTSGRASEQFF.

CDR3 DNA sequence: TGCGCCAGCAGCCCCAAAGGGACATATTCCCCCTACACCTTC. This sequence encodes CASSPKGTYSPYTF. The chain combines TRBV4-3 with TRBJ1-2; maybe TRBD1 (6 bases). The CDR3 runs to 14 residues. The V gene lost 4 bases and the J gene lost 10 bases, with 19 bases spanning the gap. Germline V gene data show CDR1 as LGHNA and CDR2 as YSLEER.

Ten or more counts support this clone. Additional DNA sequences in this sample encode the identical CDR3. The V gene is TRBV7-9, the J gene TRBJ1-4; TRBD1 matches at 7 bases. The V gene's germline CDR1 is SEHNR and CDR2 FQNEAQ (reference sequence). With 1 base clipped from V and 6 bases from J, the junction kept 5 bases outside the gene matches. This CDR3 contains 15 residues. CDR3 sequence: CASSLETGTDEKLFF. The CDR3 nucleotides read TGTGCCAGCAGCTTAGAGACAGGGACGGATGAAAAACTGTTTTTT.

Only a few counts were recorded for this clone. The rearrangement joins TRBV2 to TRBJ2-3; TRBD1 matches at 7 bases. V shed 3 bases and J 6 bases; nucleotides not matched to a gene: 9. Germline V gene data show CDR1 as SNHLY and CDR2 as FYNNEI. The CDR3 length is 15 residues. The CDR3, as DNA: TGTGCCAGCAGTGATGCCCGGGACAGACGTGATACGCAGTATTTT. Translated, it gives CASSDARDRRDTQYF.

This clone has a handful of counts. This chain links TRBV6-6 with TRBJ2-1, with 7 bases fitting TRBD2. CDR3 length: 12 residues. Germline V gives CDR1 MNHNY, CDR2 SVGAGI (reference sequence). V lost 10 bases, J lost 9 bases, and 9 bases stayed unmatched. The CDR3 loop is CATGGADREQFF. The CDR3 region has the DNA TGTGCCACGGGGGGAGCGGATCGTGAGCAGTTCTTC.

There are many counts of this clone. The rearrangement uses TRBV2 and TRBJ2-3; perhaps TRBD2 as D (6 bases). The CDR3 spans 16 residues. V was clipped by 3 bases and J by 2 bases, with 15 bases between them. Germline V gene data show CDR1 as SNHLY and CDR2 as FYNNEI. The CDR3 reads CASSDVIADNTDTQYF. The CDR3 coding sequence is TGTGCCAGCAGTGACGTAATAGCGGACAACACAGATACGCAGTATTTT.

The CDR3 loop reads CASSTDRHTYEQYF. The CDR3 nucleotides are TGTGCCAGCAGCACCGACAGACATACCTACGAGCAGTACTTC. This chain connects TRBV11-2 to TRBJ2-7, with a tentative D call TRBD1 (5 bases). This CDR3 comprises 14 residues. Trimming shortened V by 5 bases and J by 2 bases, and 13 bases separated the two germline ends. Germline V gives CDR1 SGHAT, CDR2 FQNNGV.

V is TRBV4-2 and J is TRBJ2-1; 9 nucleotides agree with TRBD1. This CDR3 has 15 residues. Germline lookup yields CDR1 LGHNA and CDR2 YNFKEQ. J was trimmed by 6 bases and V by 1 base; bases with no gene match: 4. The CDR3 DNA is TGTGCCAGCAGCCAAGTGGGACAGGGCGGCAATGAGCAGTTCTTC. Residues: CASSQVGQGGNEQFF.

This clone occurred a few times. The J gene is TRBJ2-3, the V gene TRBV29-1, with TRBD2 identical over 10 bases. Germline V CDR1 and CDR2: SQVTM, ANQGSEA. V gave up 5 bases and J gave up 2 bases; unmatched junction bases: 7. The CDR3 covers 15 residues. For the CDR3, the DNA is TGCAGCGTTTCGGCTAGCGGGGGTTTCACAGATACGCAGTATTTT. It codes for CSVSASGGFTDTQYF.

V usage is TRBV4-3 and J usage is TRBJ2-6, with TRBD2 as a possible D gene (5 bases). The CDR3 is 16 amino acids. Trimming removed 0 bases at V and 2 bases at J, with 8 bases between. The germline V gene has CDR1 LGHNA and CDR2 YSLEER. The CDR3 loop reads CASSQDMRAGANVLTF. CDR3 bases: TGCGCCAGCAGCCAAGATATGAGGGCTGGGGCCAACGTCCTGACTTTC.

This clone came up a few times. The chain couples TRBV11-3 to TRBJ2-3, with a possible D match to TRBD2 (6 bases). V was clipped by 8 bases and J by 6 bases, with 9 bases between them. Germline CDR1 is SGHNT and CDR2 is YENEEA. This CDR3 spans 11 amino acids. The CDR3 nucleotides are TGTGCCAGCCGACTAGAGGATACGCAGTATTTT. Its translation: CASRLEDTQYF.

The chain's CDR3 is CASSLGSTTGELFF. DNA of the CDR3: TGCGCCAGCAGCTTAGGGAGTACTACCGGGGAGCTGTTTTTT. The genes are TRBV5-1 and TRBJ2-2, with D tentatively TRBD2 (5 bases). The length of the CDR3 is 14 residues. V was cut by 2 bases and J by 5 bases, with 10 bases left in between. The germline V gene has CDR1 SGHRS and CDR2 YFSETQ.

There are a few counts of this clone. The chain joins TRBV4-3 to TRBJ2-7; the D gene is possibly TRBD1 (5 bases). Germline-derived CDR1 and CDR2 are LGHNA and YSLEER. The CDR3 runs to 16 residues. The V and J ends lost 1 base and 6 bases respectively, with 19 bases between them. The CDR3 protein is CASSQVLSQGSGEQYF. The CDR3 DNA follows: TGCGCCAGCAGCCAAGTTCTTAGTCAGGGTTCGGGCGAGCAGTACTTC.

In nucleotides, the CDR3 is TGTGCCAGCAGTCAGGACAAATCTAGCACAGATACGCAGTATTTT. This sequence encodes CASSQDKSSTDTQYF. This chain uses TRBV7-2 with TRBJ2-3; the D gene is possibly TRBD1 (5 bases). Germline V gene data show CDR1 as SGHTA and CDR2 as FQGNSA. V dropped 6 bases and J dropped 0 bases, with 13 bases sitting between them. The CDR3 totals 15 residues.

This clone was seen only a few times. The genes are TRBV4-2 and TRBJ2-5; 10 nucleotides match TRBD2. The CDR3 is 19 residues long. Germline trimming cut 1 base from V and 1 base from J; bases unmatched to any gene: 12. CDR1 is LGHNA and CDR2 is YNFKEQ in the germline V gene. CDR3 residues: CASSQAPASGRSGQETQYF. The CDR3 DNA reads TGTGCCAGCAGCCAAGCCCCCGCTAGCGGGAGAAGTGGCCAAGAGACCCAGTACTTC.

The V and J genes are TRBV28 and TRBJ1-2; D is perhaps TRBD1 (6 bases). This CDR3 contains 11 residues. V gave up 10 bases and J gave up 8 bases, with 14 bases separating them. The germline V gene encodes CDR1 MDHEN and CDR2 SYDVKM. The CDR3 spells CANQGSQGYTF. CDR3 sequence (DNA): TGTGCCAACCAGGGGTCTCAGGGCTACACCTTC.

A few counts support this clone. The chain employs TRBV9 and TRBJ2-5; D gene unclear. Germline V CDR1 and CDR2: SGDLS, YYNGEE. The CDR3 totals 11 residues. The germline V and J ends were trimmed by 4 bases and 5 bases, with 6 bases remaining between them. The CDR3 DNA reads TGTGCCAGCAGCAGCCGGGAGACCCAGTACTTC. Encoded protein: CASSSRETQYF.